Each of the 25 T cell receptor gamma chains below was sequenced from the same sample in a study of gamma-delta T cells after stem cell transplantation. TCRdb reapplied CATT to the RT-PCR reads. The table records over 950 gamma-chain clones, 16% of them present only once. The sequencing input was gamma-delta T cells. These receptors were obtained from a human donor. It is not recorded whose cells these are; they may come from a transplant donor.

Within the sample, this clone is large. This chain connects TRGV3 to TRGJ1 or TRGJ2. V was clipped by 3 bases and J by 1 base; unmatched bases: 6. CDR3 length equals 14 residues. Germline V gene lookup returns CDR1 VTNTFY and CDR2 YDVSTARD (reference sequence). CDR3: CATWDPLNYYKKLF. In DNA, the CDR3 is TGTGCCACCTGGGACCCATTAAATTATTATAAGAAACTCTTT.

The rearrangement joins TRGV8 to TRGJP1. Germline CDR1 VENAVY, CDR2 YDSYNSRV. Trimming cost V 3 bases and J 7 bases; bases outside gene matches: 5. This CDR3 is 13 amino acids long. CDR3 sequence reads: CATWDGVGWFKIF. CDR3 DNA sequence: TGTGCCACCTGGGATGGGGTTGGTTGGTTCAAGATATTT.

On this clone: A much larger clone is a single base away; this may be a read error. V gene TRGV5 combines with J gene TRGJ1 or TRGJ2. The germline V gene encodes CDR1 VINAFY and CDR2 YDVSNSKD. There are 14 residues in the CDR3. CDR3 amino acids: CATWDSSNYDKKLF. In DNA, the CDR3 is TGTGCCACCTGGGACAGTTCAAATTATGATAAGAAACTCTTT.

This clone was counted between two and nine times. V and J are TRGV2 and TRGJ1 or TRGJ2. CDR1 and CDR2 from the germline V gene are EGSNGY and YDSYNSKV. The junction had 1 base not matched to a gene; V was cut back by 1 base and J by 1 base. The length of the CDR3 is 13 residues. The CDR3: CATWDGNYYKKLF. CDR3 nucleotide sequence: TGTGCCACCTGGGACGGAAATTATTATAAGAAACTCTTT.

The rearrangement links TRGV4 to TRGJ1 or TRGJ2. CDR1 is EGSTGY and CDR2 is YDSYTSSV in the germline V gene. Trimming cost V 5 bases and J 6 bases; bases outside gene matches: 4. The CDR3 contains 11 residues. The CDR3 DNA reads TGTGCCACCTGGGTTTCTTATAAGAAACTCTTT. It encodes CATWVSYKKLF.

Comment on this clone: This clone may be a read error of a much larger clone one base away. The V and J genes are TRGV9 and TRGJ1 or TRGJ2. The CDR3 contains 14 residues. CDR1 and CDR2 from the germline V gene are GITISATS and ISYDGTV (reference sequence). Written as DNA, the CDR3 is TGCGCCTTGTGGGAGGTCACGAATTATTATAAGAAACTCTTT. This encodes CALWEVTNYYKKLF.

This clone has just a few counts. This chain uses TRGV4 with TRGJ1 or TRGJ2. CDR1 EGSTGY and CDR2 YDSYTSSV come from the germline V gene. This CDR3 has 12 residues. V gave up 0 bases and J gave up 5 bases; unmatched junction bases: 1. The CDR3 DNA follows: TGTGCCACCTGGGATGGGCATTATAAGAAACTCTTT. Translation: CATWDGHYKKLF.

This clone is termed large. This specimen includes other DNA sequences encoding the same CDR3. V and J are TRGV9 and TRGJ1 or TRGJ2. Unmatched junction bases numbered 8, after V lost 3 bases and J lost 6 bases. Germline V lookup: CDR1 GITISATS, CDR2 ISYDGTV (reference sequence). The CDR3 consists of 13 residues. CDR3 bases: TGTGCCTTGTGGGAGCCCGTCCTTTATAAGAAACTCTTT. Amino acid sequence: CALWEPVLYKKLF.

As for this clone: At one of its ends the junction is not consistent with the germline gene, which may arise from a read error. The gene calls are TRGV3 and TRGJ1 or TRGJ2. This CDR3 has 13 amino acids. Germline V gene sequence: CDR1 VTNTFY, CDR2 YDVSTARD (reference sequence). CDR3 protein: CASWDRVYYKKLF. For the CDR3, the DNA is TGTGCCAGCTGGGACAGGGTTTATTATAAGAAACTCTTT.

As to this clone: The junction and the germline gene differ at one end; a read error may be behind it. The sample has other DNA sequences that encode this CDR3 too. CDR3: CATWDGRYYKKLF. In DNA form, the CDR3 reads TGTGCCACCTGGGACGGCAGGTATTATAAGAAACTCTTC. The gene calls are TRGV2 and TRGJ1 or TRGJ2. CDR3 size: 13 residues. From germline, CDR1 is EGSNGY and CDR2 YDSYNSKV.

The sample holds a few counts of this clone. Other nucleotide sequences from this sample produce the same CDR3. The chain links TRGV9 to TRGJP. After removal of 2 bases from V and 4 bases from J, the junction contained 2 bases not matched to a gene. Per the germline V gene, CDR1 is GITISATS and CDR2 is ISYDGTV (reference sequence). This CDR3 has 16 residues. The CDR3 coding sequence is TGTGCCTTGTGGGAGGCACAAGAGTTGGGCAAAAAAATCAAGGTATTT. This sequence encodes CALWEAQELGKKIKVF.

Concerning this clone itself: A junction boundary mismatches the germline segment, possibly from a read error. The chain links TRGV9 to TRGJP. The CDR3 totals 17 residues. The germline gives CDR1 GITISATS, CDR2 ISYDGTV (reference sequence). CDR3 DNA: TGTGCCTTGTGGGAGGTTCCCCGAAGGGTGGGCAAAAAAAGCAAGGTATTT. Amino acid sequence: CALWEVPRRVGKKSKVF.

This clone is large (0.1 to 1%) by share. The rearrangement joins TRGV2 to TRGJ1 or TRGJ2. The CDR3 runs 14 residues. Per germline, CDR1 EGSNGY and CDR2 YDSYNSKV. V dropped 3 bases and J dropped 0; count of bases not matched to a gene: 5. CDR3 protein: CATWDTSNYYKKLF. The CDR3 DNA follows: TGTGCCACCTGGGACACCTCGAATTATTATAAGAAACTCTTT.

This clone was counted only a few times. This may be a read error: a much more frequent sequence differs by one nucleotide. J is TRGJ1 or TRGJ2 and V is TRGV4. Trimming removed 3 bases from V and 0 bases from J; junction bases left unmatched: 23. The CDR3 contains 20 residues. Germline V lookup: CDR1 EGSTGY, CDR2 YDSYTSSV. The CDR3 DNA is TGTGCCACCTGGGATCTCCACACCTTCCCGGGGACCCCGAATTATTATAAGAAACTCTTT. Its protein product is CATWDLHTFPGTPNYYKKLF.

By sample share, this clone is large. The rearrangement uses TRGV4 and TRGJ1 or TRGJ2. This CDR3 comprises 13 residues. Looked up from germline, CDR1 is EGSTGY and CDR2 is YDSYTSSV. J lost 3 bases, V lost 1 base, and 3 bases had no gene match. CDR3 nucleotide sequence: TGTGCCACCTGGGATGGTTTTTATTATAAGAAACTCTTT. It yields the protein CATWDGFYYKKLF.

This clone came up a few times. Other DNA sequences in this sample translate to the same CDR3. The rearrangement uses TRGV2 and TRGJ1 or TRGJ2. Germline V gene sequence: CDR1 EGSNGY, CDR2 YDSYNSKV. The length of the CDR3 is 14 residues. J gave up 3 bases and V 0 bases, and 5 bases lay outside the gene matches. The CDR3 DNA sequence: TGTGCCACCTGGGACGGGCCCGGTTATTATAAGAAACTCTTT. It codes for CATWDGPGYYKKLF.

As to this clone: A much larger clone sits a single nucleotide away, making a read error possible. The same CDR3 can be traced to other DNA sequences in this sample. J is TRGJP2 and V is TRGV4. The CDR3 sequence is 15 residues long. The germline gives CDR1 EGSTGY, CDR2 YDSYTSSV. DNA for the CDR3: TGTGCCACCTGGGATTGGAGGTCTAGTGATTGGATCAAGACCTTT. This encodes CATWDWRSSDWIKTF.

The DNA for the CDR3 is TGTGCCTTGTGGGAGGCGTCGAATTATTATAAGAAACTCTTT. It specifies CALWEASNYYKKLF. The chain is built from TRGV9 and TRGJ1 or TRGJ2. The CDR3 loop spans 14 amino acids. CDR1 is GITISATS, CDR2 ISYDGTV, per germline (reference sequence). The V gene end was trimmed by 2 bases and the J gene end by 0 bases; junction bases not matched to a gene: 4.

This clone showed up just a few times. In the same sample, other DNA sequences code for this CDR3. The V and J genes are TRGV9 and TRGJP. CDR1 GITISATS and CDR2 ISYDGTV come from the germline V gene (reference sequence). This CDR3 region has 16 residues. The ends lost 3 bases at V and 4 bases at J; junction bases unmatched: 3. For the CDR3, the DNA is TGTGCCTTGTGGGAGACTCAAGAGTTGGGCAAAAAAATCAAGGTATTT. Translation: CALWETQELGKKIKVF.

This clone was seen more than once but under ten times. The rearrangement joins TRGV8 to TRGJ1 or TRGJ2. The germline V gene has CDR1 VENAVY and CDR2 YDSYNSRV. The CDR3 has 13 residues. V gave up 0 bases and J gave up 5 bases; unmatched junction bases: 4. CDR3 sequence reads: CATWDRDNYKKLF. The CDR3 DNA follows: TGTGCCACCTGGGATAGGGATAATTATAAGAAACTCTTT.

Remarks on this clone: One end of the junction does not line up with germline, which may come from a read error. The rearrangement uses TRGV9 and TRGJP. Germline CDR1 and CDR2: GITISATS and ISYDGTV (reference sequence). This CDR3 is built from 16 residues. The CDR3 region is CALWETSSLCKKIKLF. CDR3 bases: TGTGCCTTGTGGGAGACATCCTCACTGTGCAAAAAAATAAAGCTCTTT.

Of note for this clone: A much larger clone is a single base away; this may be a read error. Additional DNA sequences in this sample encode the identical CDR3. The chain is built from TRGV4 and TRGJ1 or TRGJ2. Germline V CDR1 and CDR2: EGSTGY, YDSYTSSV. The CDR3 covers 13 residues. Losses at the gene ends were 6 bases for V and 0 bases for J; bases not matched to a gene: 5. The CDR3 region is CATWTQNYYKKLF. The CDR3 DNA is TGTGCCACCTGGACACAGAATTATTATAAGAAACTCTTT.

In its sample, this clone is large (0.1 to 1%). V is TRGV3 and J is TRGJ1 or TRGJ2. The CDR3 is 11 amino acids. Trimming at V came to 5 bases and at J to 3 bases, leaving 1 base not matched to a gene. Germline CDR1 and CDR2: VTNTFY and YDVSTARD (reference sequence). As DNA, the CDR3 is TGTGCCACCTGGGGTTATTATAAGAAACTCTTT. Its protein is CATWGYYKKLF.

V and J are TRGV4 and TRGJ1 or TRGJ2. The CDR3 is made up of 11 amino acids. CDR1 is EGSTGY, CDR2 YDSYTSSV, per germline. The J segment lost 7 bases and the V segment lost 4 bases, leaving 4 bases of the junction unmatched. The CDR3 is CATWEGYKKLF. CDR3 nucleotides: TGTGCCACCTGGGAGGGGTATAAGAAACTCTTT.

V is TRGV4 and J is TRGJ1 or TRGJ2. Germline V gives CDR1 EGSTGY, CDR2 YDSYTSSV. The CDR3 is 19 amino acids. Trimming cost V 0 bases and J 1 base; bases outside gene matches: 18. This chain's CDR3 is CATWDGRIGADCNYYKKLF. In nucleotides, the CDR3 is TGTGCCACCTGGGATGGGCGGATTGGCGCGGATTGTAATTATTATAAGAAACTCTTT.